The clone carrying this T cell receptor beta chain occurred once. These data are taken from a study of T cells in tumors and immune-related adverse events. Germline V gene lookup returns CDR1 LNHDA and CDR2 SQIVND (reference sequence). The CDR3 consists of 16 residues. Trimming shortened V by 3 bases and J by 4 bases, and 16 bases separated the two germline ends. Assay: immunoSEQ multiplex PCR; the TCRdb copy retains only in-frame clones and omits some. In the table there are approximately 8,300 clones, 94% of which are singletons. This specimen was lymph node tissue, taken from a patient treated with anti-PD-1 therapy. The chain combines TRBV19 with TRBJ2-1; possibly TRBD2 for D (6 bases). This sequence was found in a female donor with metastatic renal cell carcinoma. The DNA for the CDR3 is TGTGCCAGTAGTATCCAGCGAGGGAGGTCGTACAATGAGCAGTTCTTC. Translation gives CASSIQRGRSYNEQFF.